This TCR beta chain was captured in a study of T-cell reconstitution after alpha-beta-depleted transplantation in children. This clonotype came up many times. During its preparation, the TCRbeta library received unique molecular identifiers. TCRdb ran MiXCR on the PCR reads and lists one entry per CDR3 protein. The data contain a few hundred thousand distinct CDR3 sequences, more than 9% of them singletons. Material: PBMCs from the stem cell graft donor, obtained from the stem cell graft. This TCR derives from a human donor who donated a stem cell graft to a child with SCID.

The CDR3 protein is CASSPGQGVVEQFF. In nucleotides, the CDR3 is TGTGCCAGCAGCCCGGGACAGGGTGTGGTTGAGCAGTTCTTC. The J gene is TRBJ2-1, the V gene TRBV11-2; 9 nucleotides line up with TRBD1. The CDR3 loop spans 14 amino acids. V shed 5 bases and J 9 bases; nucleotides not matched to a gene: 8. CDR1 and CDR2 from the germline V gene are SGHAT and FQNNGV.